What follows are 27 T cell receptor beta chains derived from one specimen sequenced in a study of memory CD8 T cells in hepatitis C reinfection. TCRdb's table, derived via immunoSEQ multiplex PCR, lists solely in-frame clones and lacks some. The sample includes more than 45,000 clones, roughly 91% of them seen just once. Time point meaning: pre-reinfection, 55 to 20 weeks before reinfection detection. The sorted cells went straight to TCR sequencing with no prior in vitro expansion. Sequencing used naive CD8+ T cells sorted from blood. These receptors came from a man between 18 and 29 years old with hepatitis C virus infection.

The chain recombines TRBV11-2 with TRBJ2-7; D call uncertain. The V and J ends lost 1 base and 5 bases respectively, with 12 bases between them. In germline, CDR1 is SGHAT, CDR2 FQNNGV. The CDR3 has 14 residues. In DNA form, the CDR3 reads TGTGCCAGCAGCTTAGCAGGATGGGCAAACGAGCAGTACTTC. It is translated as CASSLAGWANEQYF.

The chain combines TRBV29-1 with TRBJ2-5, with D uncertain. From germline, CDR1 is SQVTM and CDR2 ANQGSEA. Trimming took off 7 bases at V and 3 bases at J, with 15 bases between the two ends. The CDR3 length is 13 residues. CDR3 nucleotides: TGCAGCGATGATAGTGGGCAGGAAGAGACCCAGTACTTC. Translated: CSDDSGQEETQYF.

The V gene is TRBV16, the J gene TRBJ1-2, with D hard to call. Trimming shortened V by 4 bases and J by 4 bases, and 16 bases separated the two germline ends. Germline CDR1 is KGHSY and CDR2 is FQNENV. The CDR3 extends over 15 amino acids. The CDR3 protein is CASSPERQLTYGYTF. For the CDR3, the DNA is TGTGCCAGCAGCCCCGAGAGGCAGCTTACCTATGGCTACACCTTC. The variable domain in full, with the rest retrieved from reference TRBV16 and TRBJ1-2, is GEEVAQTPKHLVRGEGQKAKLYCAPIKGHSYVFWYQQVLKNEFKFLISFQNENVFDETGMPKERFSAKCLPNSPCSLEIQATKLEDSAVYFCASSPERQLTYGYTFGSGTRLTVV.

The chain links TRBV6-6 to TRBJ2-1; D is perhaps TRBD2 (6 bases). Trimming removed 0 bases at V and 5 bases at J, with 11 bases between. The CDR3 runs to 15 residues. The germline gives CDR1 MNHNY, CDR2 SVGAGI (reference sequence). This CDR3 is CASSYSAGSDNEQFF. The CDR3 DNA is TGTGCCAGCAGTTACTCGGCGGGGTCGGACAATGAGCAGTTCTTC.

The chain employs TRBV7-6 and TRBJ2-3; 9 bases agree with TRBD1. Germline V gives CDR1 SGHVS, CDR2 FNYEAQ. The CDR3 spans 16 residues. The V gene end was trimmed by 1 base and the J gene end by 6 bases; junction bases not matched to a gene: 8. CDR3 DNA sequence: TGTGCCAGCAGCTTAGGGGACAGGGCTATGAGGGATACGCAGTATTTT. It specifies CASSLGDRAMRDTQYF.

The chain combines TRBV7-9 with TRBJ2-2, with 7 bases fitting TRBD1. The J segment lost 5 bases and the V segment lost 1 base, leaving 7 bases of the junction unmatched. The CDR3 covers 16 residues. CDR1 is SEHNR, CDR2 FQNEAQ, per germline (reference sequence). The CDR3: CASSLEGRGRTGELFF. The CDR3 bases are TGTGCCAGCAGCTTAGAGGGCAGGGGGAGAACCGGGGAGCTGTTTTTT.

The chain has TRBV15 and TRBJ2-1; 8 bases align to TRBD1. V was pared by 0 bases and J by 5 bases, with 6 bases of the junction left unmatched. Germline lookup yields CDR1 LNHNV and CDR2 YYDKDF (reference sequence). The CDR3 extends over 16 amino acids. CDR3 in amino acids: CATSRDLQGGHNEQFF. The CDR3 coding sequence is TGTGCCACCAGCAGAGATTTACAGGGGGGCCACAATGAGCAGTTCTTC.

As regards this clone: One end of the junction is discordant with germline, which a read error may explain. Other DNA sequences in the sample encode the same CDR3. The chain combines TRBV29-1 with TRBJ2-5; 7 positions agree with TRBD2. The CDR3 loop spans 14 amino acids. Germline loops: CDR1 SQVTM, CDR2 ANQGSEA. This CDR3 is CSVVLRGVGETQYF. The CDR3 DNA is TGTAGCGTTGTACTCCGGGGGGTAGGAGAGACCCAGTACTTC.

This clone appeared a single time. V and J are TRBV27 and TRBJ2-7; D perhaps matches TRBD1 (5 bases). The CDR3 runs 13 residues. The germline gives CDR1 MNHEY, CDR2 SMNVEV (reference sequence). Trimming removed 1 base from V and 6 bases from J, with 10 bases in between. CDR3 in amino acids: CASSLYRGSEQYV. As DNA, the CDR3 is TGTGCCAGCAGTTTATATAGGGGCAGCGAGCAGTACGTC.

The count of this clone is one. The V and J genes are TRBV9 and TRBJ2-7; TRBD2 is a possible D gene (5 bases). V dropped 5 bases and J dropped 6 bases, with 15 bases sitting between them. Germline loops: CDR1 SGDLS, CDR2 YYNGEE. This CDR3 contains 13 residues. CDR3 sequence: CASSRLASSEQYF. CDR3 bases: TGTGCCAGCAGTCGCTTAGCGAGCTCCGAGCAGTACTTC. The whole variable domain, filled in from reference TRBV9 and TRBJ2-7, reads DSGVTQTPKHLITATGQRVTLRCSPRSGDLSVYWYQQSLDQGLQFLIQYYNGEERAKGNILERFSAQQFPDLHSELNLSSLELGDSALYFCASSRLASSEQYFGPGTRLTVT.

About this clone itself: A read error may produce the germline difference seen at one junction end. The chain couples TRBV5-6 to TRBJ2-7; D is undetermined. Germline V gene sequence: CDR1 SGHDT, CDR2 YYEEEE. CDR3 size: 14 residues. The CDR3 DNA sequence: TGTACCAGCTCCAAGGATACAGTCTCCTACGAGCAGTACTTC. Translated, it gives CTSSKDTVSYEQYF. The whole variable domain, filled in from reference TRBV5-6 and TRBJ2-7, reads DAGVTQSPTHLIKTRGQQVTLRCSPKSGHDTVSWYQQALGQGPQFIFQYYEEEERQRGNFPDRFSGHQFPNYSSELNVNALLLGDSALYLCTSSKDTVSYEQYFGPGTRLTVT.

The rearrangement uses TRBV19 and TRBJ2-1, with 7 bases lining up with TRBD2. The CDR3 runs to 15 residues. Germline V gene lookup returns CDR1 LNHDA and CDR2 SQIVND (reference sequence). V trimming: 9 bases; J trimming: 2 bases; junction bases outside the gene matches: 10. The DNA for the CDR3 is TGTGCCAGCCGCCTGTTAGCGGGTGCCTACAATGAGCAGTTCTTC. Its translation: CASRLLAGAYNEQFF.

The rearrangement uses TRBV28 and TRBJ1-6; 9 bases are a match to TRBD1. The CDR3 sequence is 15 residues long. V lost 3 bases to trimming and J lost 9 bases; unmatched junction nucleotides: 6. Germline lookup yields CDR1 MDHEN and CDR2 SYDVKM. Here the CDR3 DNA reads TGTGCCAGCAGTTTTTCCGGGACAGGGCTTTCACCCCTCCACTTT. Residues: CASSFSGTGLSPLHF.

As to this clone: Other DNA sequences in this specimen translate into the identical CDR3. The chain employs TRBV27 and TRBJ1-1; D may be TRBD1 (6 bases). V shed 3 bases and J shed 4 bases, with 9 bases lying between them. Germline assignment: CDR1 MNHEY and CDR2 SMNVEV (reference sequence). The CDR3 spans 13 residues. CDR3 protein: CASSLGGGTEAFF. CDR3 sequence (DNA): TGTGCCAGCAGTTTGGGAGGGGGCACTGAAGCTTTCTTT.

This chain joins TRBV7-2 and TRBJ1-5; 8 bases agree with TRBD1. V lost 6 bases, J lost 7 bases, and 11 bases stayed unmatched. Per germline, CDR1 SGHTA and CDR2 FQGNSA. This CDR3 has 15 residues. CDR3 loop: CASSGTGGLFQPQHF. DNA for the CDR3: TGTGCCAGCAGTGGGACAGGAGGGTTATTCCAGCCCCAGCATTTT.

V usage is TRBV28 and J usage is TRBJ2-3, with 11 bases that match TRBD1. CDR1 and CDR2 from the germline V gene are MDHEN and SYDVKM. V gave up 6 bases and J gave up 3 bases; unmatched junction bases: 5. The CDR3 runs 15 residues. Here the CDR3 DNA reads TGTGCCAGCAGGGGGGACAGGGGGGGGACAGATACGCAGTATTTT. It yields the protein CASRGDRGGTDTQYF.

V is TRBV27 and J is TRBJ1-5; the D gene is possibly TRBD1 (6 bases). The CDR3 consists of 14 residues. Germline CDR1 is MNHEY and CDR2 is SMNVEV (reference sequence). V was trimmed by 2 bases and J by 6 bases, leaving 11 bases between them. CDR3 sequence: CASSLLGAGQPQHF. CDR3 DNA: TGTGCCAGCAGTTTACTGGGGGCCGGTCAGCCCCAGCATTTT.

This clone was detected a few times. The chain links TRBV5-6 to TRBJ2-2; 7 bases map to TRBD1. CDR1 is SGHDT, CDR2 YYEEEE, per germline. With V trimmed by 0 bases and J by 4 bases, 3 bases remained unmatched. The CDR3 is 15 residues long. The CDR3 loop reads CASSLEGQLTGELFF. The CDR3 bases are TGTGCCAGCAGCTTGGAGGGACAGCTCACCGGGGAGCTGTTTTTT.

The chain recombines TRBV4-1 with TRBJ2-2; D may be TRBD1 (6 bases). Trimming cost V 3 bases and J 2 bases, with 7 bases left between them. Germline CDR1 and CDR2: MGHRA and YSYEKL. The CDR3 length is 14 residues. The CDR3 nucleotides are TGCGCCAGCAGCCAGGGGGCCAACACCGGGGAGCTGTTTTTT. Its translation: CASSQGANTGELFF.

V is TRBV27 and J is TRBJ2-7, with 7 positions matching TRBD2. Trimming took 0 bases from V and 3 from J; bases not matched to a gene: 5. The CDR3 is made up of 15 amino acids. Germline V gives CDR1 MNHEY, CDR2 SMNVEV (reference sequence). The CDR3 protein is CASSLSAGVGYEQYF. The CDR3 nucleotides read TGTGCCAGCAGTTTATCGGCGGGAGTCGGCTACGAGCAGTACTTC.

The CDR3 here is CASDLRGLGISEQYF. The CDR3 nucleotides are TGTGCCAGCGATCTACGCGGGCTAGGAATAAGTGAGCAGTACTTC. The chain carries TRBV7-9 and TRBJ2-7; the D gene is possibly TRBD2 (5 bases). CDR1 is SEHNR and CDR2 is FQNEAQ in the germline V gene (reference sequence). V dropped 8 bases and J dropped 7 bases, with 24 bases sitting between them. The CDR3 runs to 15 residues.

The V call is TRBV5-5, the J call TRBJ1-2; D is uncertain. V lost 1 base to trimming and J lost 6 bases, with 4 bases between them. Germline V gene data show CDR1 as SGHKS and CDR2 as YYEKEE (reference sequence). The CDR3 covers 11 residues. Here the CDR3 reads CASSLTDGYTF. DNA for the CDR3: TGTGCCAGCAGCTTGACAGATGGCTACACCTTC. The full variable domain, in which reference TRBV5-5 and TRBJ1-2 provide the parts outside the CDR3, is DAGVTQSPTHLIKTRGQQVTLRCSPISGHKSVSWYQQVLGQGPQFIFQYYEKEERGRGNFPDRFSARQFPNYSSELNVNALLLGDSALYLCASSLTDGYTFGSGTRLTVV.

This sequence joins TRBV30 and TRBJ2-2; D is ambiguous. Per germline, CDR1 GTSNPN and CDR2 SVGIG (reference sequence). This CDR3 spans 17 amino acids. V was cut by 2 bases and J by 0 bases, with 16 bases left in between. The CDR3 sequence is CAWSRGWSTSNTGELFF. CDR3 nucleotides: TGTGCCTGGAGTAGAGGTTGGTCTACTTCGAACACCGGGGAGCTGTTTTTT.

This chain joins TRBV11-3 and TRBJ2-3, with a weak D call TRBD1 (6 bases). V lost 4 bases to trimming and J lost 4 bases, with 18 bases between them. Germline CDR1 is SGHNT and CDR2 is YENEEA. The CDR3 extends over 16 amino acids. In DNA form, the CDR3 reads TGTGCCAGCAGCTCCTCCGGGACACGGGCTCCAGATACGCAGTATTTT. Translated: CASSSSGTRAPDTQYF. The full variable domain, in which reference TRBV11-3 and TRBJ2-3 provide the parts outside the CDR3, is EAGVVQSPRYKIIEKKQPVAFWCNPISGHNTLYWYLQNLGQGPELLIRYENEEAVDDSQLPKDRFSAERLKGVDSTLKIQPAELGDSAVYLCASSSSGTRAPDTQYFGPGTRLTVL.

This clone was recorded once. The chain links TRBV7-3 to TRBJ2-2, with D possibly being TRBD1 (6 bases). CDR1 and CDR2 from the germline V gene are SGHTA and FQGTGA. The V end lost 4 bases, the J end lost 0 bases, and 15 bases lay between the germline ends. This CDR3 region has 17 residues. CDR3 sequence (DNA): TGTGCCAGCAGCTCCCCCGGACAGCAAACGAACACCGGGGAGCTGTTTTTT. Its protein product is CASSSPGQQTNTGELFF.

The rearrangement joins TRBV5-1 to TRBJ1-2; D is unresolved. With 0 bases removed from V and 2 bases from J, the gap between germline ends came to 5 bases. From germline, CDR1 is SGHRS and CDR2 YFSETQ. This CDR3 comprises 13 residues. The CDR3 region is CASSLEQNYGYTF. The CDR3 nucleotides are TGCGCCAGCAGCTTGGAACAGAACTATGGCTACACCTTC.

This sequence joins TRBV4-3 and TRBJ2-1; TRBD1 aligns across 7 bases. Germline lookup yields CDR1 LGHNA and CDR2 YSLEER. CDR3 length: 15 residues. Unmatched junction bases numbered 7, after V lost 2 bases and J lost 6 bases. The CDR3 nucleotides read TGCGCCAGCAGCCAATGGGGGACAGTCCCCAATGAGCAGTTCTTC. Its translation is CASSQWGTVPNEQFF.